The 30 T cell receptor beta chains given below trace back to one sample, sequenced in a study of T cells in Graves' hyperthyroidism and ophthalmopathy. Amplification yielded TCR beta CDR3 regions, with RNA transcripts as the source. Initially, a first-round RT-PCR of the TCR CDR3 employed the HTBI primer set. TCRdb used MiXCR to reprocess the multiplex PCR reads, holding one entry per CDR3 protein. The profile shows 700,000 or so distinct CDR3 sequences, about 16% of them singletons. Sequences were obtained from blood. All receptors come from a man younger than 35 with Graves' hyperthyroidism.

This clonotype was found a few times. The chain joins TRBV19 to TRBJ2-3, with 11 bases matching TRBD2. Germline V gene data show CDR1 as LNHDA and CDR2 as SQIVND (reference sequence). This CDR3 is 13 amino acids long. With V trimmed by 5 bases and J by 6 bases, 1 base remained unmatched. CDR3 protein: CASSPSGRDTQYF. CDR3 nucleotide sequence: TGTGCCAGTAGTCCTAGCGGGAGGGATACGCAGTATTTT.

The genes are TRBV4-1 and TRBJ2-7; D tentatively reads TRBD1 or TRBD2 (5 bases each). Germline CDR1 reads MGHRA; CDR2 reads YSYEKL. CDR3 length equals 16 residues. With 1 base removed from V and 6 bases from J, the gap between germline ends came to 19 bases. The CDR3 nucleotides read TGCGCCAGCAGCCAAGGAACCGGGACCGATATGTGCGAGCAGTACTTC. Translated: CASSQGTGTDMCEQYF.

This clonotype was recorded many times. The chain carries TRBV20-1 and TRBJ2-1, with 8 bases aligning to TRBD1. The CDR3 extends over 11 amino acids. After removal of 6 bases from V and 11 bases from J, the junction contained 6 bases not matched to a gene. Germline V lookup: CDR1 DFQATT, CDR2 SNEGSKA (reference sequence). In DNA form, the CDR3 reads TGCAGTGCCCGAGGGACAGGAAAGCAGTTCTTC. Translation gives CSARGTGKQFF.

The rearrangement uses TRBV29-1 and TRBJ1-4; 8 nucleotides agree with TRBD1. The J segment lost 7 bases and the V segment lost 0 bases, leaving 4 bases of the junction unmatched. CDR1 and CDR2 from the germline V gene are SQVTM and ANQGSEA. The CDR3 covers 14 residues. The CDR3 nucleotides are TGCAGCGTTGAAGATTCCAGGGGGCGTGAAAAACTGTTTTTT. Its translation is CSVEDSRGREKLFF.

This clonotype was seen more than once but under ten times. This chain connects TRBV12-3 or TRBV12-4 to TRBJ1-1; D is unresolved. Trimming shortened V by 1 base and J by 7 bases, and 19 bases separated the two germline ends. The CDR3 is made up of 16 amino acids. The CDR3 sequence is CASSLDSFYSGSEAFF. DNA of the CDR3: TGTGCCAGCAGTTTAGACTCATTTTATAGCGGCAGTGAAGCTTTCTTT.

This clonotype was seen at least ten times. This chain uses TRBV27 with TRBJ2-1; weak D call: TRBD1 (6 bases). The CDR3 is made up of 19 amino acids. Germline CDR1 and CDR2: MNHEY and SMNVEV (reference sequence). Trimming removed 0 bases at V and 5 bases at J, with 23 bases between. The CDR3 sequence: CASSLSRISGRQANNEQFF. CDR3 sequence (DNA): TGTGCCAGCAGTTTATCAAGGATAAGCGGAAGACAGGCGAACAATGAGCAGTTCTTC.

This clonotype was counted ten times or more. The genes are TRBV3-1 and TRBJ2-1; D gene uncertain. The V end lost 2 bases, the J end lost 0 bases, and 11 bases lay between the germline ends. CDR3 length: 16 residues. Germline CDR1 and CDR2: LGHDT and YNNKEL (reference sequence). The CDR3 region has the DNA TGTGCCAGCAGCCAATTGGGCTGGAGCTCCTACAATGAGCAGTTCTTC. Translating gives CASSQLGWSSYNEQFF.

A few counts support this clonotype. The chain joins TRBV12-3 or TRBV12-4 to TRBJ2-1; 8 bases align to TRBD2. There are 16 residues in the CDR3. The V gene end was trimmed by 3 bases and the J gene end by 6 bases; junction bases not matched to a gene: 10. The CDR3 loop reads CASSFNAGGLGNEQFF. The CDR3 bases are TGTGCCAGCAGTTTTAACGCGGGAGGTCTTGGCAATGAGCAGTTCTTC.

V is TRBV20-1 and J is TRBJ2-7; possible D gene TRBD2, 6 bases. V lost 0 bases and J lost 2, with 14 bases in between. The CDR3 totals 15 residues. Germline V gene sequence: CDR1 DFQATT, CDR2 SNEGSKA (reference sequence). This CDR3 is CSAREGGGPAYEQYF. The CDR3 DNA sequence: TGCAGTGCTAGAGAGGGCGGAGGGCCCGCCTACGAGCAGTACTTC.

This clonotype was detected ten times or more. This rearrangement joins TRBV6-5 to TRBJ2-4, with D perhaps being TRBD1 or TRBD2 (7 bases each). The CDR3 consists of 16 residues. From germline, CDR1 is MNHEY and CDR2 SVGAGI. Trimming left V 2 bases short and J 7 bases short, with 18 bases between. CDR3 DNA sequence: TGTGCCAGCAGTTACATTTCTAGGGAGGGGGCCAACATTCAGTACTTC. Translating gives CASSYISREGANIQYF.

At least ten counts were recorded for this clonotype. In nucleotides, the CDR3 is TGTGCCAGCAGTACCGGACAGGGGCTTGGGAACACTGAAGCTTTCTTT. Translating gives CASSTGQGLGNTEAFF. The J gene is TRBJ1-1, the V gene TRBV6-2 or TRBV6-3; 9 bases agree with TRBD1. J gave up 1 base and V 5 bases, and 8 bases lay outside the gene matches. Germline V CDR1 and CDR2: MNHEY, SVGEGT. The CDR3 is made up of 16 amino acids.

In this sample, this clonotype turned up a few times. The genes are TRBV19 and TRBJ2-5; TRBD1 matches at 8 bases. The V and J ends lost 3 bases and 3 bases, in that order; junction bases with no gene match: 3. This CDR3 contains 14 residues. Per germline, CDR1 LNHDA and CDR2 SQIVND (reference sequence). CDR3 residues: CASSISGGEETQYF. The CDR3 bases are TGTGCCAGTAGTATTTCAGGGGGCGAAGAGACCCAGTACTTC.

J is TRBJ2-7 and V is TRBV7-6; D may match TRBD1 or TRBD2 (5 bases each). Trimming cost V 2 bases and J 6 bases, with 14 bases left between them. This CDR3 has 14 residues. The germline CDR1 and CDR2 sequences are SGHVS and FNYEAQ. The CDR3 nucleotides read TGTGCCAGCAGCTTATTACTAGAGGGACCCGAGCAGTACTTC. It translates to CASSLLLEGPEQYF.

This clonotype has ten or more counts. This chain joins TRBV30 and TRBJ2-1; possible D gene TRBD2, 6 bases. The germline gives CDR1 GTSNPN, CDR2 SVGIG (reference sequence). The CDR3 length is 13 residues. V was clipped by 2 bases and J by 5 bases, with 10 bases between them. CDR3 region: CAWSRGGNNEQFF. DNA of the CDR3: TGTGCCTGGAGTCGGGGAGGAAACAATGAGCAGTTCTTC.

This clonotype was seen a handful of times. The chain recombines TRBV7-3 with TRBJ2-5; possibly TRBD1 for D (5 bases). Deletions cut 8 bases from V and 5 bases from J, with 15 bases between. Germline lookup yields CDR1 SGHTA and CDR2 FQGTGA. This CDR3 has 13 amino acids. The DNA for the CDR3 is TGTGCCAGCTCGGACATGGGTGGGGAGACCCAGTACTTC. It is translated as CASSDMGGETQYF.

The rearrangement joins TRBV5-1 to TRBJ2-7; D gene ambiguous. Trimming pared 1 base from V and 4 bases from J, leaving 12 bases between. Germline assignment: CDR1 SGHRS and CDR2 YFSETQ. CDR3 length equals 14 residues. CDR3 region: CASSLSGLGYEQYF. CDR3 nucleotide sequence: TGCGCCAGCAGCTTGAGTGGGCTTGGGTACGAGCAGTACTTC.

This clonotype was picked up many times. CDR3 DNA sequence: TGTGCCAGCAGTTTAGGGGCAGGGGGCAACTATGGCTACACCTTC. Translation: CASSLGAGGNYGYTF. This chain connects TRBV28 to TRBJ1-2; 8 positions agree with TRBD1. V was clipped by 2 bases and J by 2 bases; unmatched bases: 4. The CDR3 has 15 amino acids. Germline V gene lookup returns CDR1 MDHEN and CDR2 SYDVKM.

This clonotype was seen repeatedly, ten times or more. This chain uses TRBV6-2 or TRBV6-3 with TRBJ2-3; 11 positions agree with TRBD1. Germline V gene lookup returns CDR1 MNHEY and CDR2 SVGEGT. V lost 5 bases and J lost 2; bases outside the gene matches: 6. This CDR3 is 16 amino acids long. CDR3 in amino acids: CASSPRDRGTTDTQYF. The CDR3 region has the DNA TGTGCCAGCAGTCCGCGGGACAGGGGGACCACAGATACGCAGTATTTT.

This clonotype was counted ten times or more. The rearrangement joins TRBV6-1 to TRBJ2-1, with 14 bases that match TRBD2. Trimming cost V 6 bases and J 12 bases; bases outside gene matches: 7. Germline lookup yields CDR1 MNHNS and CDR2 SASEGT. The CDR3 is 14 residues long. The CDR3 here is CASSPGLAGDLQFF. The CDR3 DNA is TGTGCCAGCAGCCCGGGACTAGCGGGAGACTTGCAGTTCTTC.

V and J are TRBV10-2 and TRBJ2-3; the D is unclear. Trimming removed 0 bases at V and 3 bases at J, with 7 bases between. This CDR3 is built from 14 residues. Per germline, CDR1 WSHSY and CDR2 SAAADI. CDR3 nucleotide sequence: TGCGCCAGCAGTGAGTCGGCGAGAACAGATACGCAGTATTTT. Its translation is CASSESARTDTQYF.

This clonotype appeared many times. The rearrangement joins TRBV20-1 to TRBJ2-1, with TRBD2 matching over 10 bases. V shed 0 bases, J shed 1 base, and the junction held 9 bases outside the gene matches. Germline CDR1 reads DFQATT; CDR2 reads SNEGSKA (reference sequence). There are 18 residues in the CDR3. Written as DNA, the CDR3 is TGCAGTGCTAGAGACGGGAGCGGGAGGGCCCGGTCCTACAATGAGCAGTTCTTC. Its translation is CSARDGSGRARSYNEQFF.

This chain links TRBV29-1 with TRBJ1-1, with D unclear. Germline V lookup: CDR1 SQVTM, CDR2 ANQGSEA. V was cut by 4 bases and J by 4 bases, with 4 bases left in between. The CDR3 consists of 10 residues. For the CDR3, the DNA is TGCAGCGTTGGGAGCACTGAAGCTTTCTTT. It is translated as CSVGSTEAFF.

This chain links TRBV16 with TRBJ1-5; D gene uncertain. Looked up from germline, CDR1 is KGHSY and CDR2 is FQNENV. Trimming pared 0 bases from V and 1 base from J, leaving 7 bases between. This CDR3 is 15 amino acids long. The chain's CDR3 is CASSQSEVSNQPQHF. CDR3 DNA: TGTGCCAGCAGCCAATCCGAAGTAAGCAATCAGCCCCAGCATTTT. Based on the CDR3 plus reference TRBV16 and TRBJ1-5, the full variable domain is GEEVAQTPKHLVRGEGQKAKLYCAPIKGHSYVFWYQQVLKNEFKFLISFQNENVFDETGMPKERFSAKCLPNSPCSLEIQATKLEDSAVYFCASSQSEVSNQPQHFGDGTRLSIL.

This clonotype was seen at least ten times. In DNA form, the CDR3 reads TGCAGTGCTAGAGGCGTTTCCGGGACCGCCGACTATGGCTACACCTTC. The encoded protein is CSARGVSGTADYGYTF. The V gene is TRBV20-1, the J gene TRBJ1-2; D is possibly TRBD1 (5 bases). The CDR3 runs 16 residues. Per the germline V gene, CDR1 is DFQATT and CDR2 is SNEGSKA (reference sequence). V was trimmed by 1 base and J by 3 bases, leaving 18 bases between them.

This clonotype occurred many times. The V call is TRBV7-9, the J call TRBJ2-7; no clear D gene. The V gene's germline CDR1 is SEHNR and CDR2 FQNEAQ (reference sequence). There are 13 residues in the CDR3. V lost 5 bases, J lost 5 bases, and 13 bases lay in between. The DNA for the CDR3 is TGTGCCAGCAGCACCCCAGAAAGGAACGAGCAGTACTTC. It specifies CASSTPERNEQYF.

The genes are TRBV11-3 and TRBJ2-1; a weak D match, TRBD1 (6 bases). The CDR3 is 15 amino acids. CDR1 and CDR2 (germline): SGHNT, YENEEA. V was cut by 5 bases and J by 6 bases, with 17 bases left in between. The CDR3, as DNA: TGTGCCAGCAGCCGGACAGCCCGCCGCCCCAATGAGCAGTTCTTC. Residues: CASSRTARRPNEQFF.

This clonotype was seen a few times. The J gene is TRBJ1-3, the V gene TRBV18; TRBD1 might be the D (5 bases). CDR1 and CDR2 from the germline V gene are KGHSH and LQKENI. Trimming shortened V by 3 bases and J by 3 bases, and 12 bases separated the two germline ends. This CDR3 comprises 15 residues. The CDR3 coding sequence is TGTGCCAGCTCACCCGGGACCTCCGATGGAAACACCATATATTTT. The encoded protein is CASSPGTSDGNTIYF.

V usage is TRBV7-9 and J usage is TRBJ2-7, with TRBD1 matching over 10 bases. J was trimmed by 2 bases and V by 4 bases; bases with no gene match: 5. Germline V gives CDR1 SEHNR, CDR2 FQNEAQ (reference sequence). The CDR3 runs to 15 residues. This CDR3 is CASSYPGQGTYEQYF. CDR3 in DNA: TGTGCCAGCAGCTACCCGGGACAGGGGACCTACGAGCAGTACTTC.

This chain joins TRBV6-1 and TRBJ2-3, with D perhaps matching TRBD1 (6 bases). The CDR3 is 13 residues long. V was shortened by 10 bases and J by 6 bases, with 17 bases between the two germline ends. Germline-derived CDR1 and CDR2 are MNHNS and SASEGT. DNA for the CDR3: TGTGCCATCAACAGGGATGCAACGGATACGCAGTATTTT. Protein sequence: CAINRDATDTQYF.

This clonotype has only one observation. The chain employs TRBV7-2 and TRBJ2-7; the D is unclear. Germline V gene sequence: CDR1 SGHTA, CDR2 FQGNSA. The CDR3 is made up of 15 amino acids. V lost 1 base, J lost 4 bases, and 14 bases lay in between. The CDR3 bases are TGTGCCAGCAGCTTAGAGAACGGGCCTTGGTACGAGCAGTACTTC. It encodes CASSLENGPWYEQYF.